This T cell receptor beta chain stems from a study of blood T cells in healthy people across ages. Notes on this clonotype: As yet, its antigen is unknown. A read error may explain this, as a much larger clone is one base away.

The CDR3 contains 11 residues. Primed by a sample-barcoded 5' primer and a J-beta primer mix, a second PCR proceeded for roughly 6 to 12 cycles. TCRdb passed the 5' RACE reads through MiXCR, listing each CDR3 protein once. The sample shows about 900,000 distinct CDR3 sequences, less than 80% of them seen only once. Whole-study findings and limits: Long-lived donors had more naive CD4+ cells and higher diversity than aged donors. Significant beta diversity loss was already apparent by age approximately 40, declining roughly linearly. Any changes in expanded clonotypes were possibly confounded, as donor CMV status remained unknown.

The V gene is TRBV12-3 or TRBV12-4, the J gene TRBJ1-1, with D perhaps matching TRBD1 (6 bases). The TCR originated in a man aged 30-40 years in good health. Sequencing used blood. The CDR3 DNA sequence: TGTGCCGGCAGTTTTAATAGGGGGGCTTTCTTT. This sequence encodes CAGSFNRGAFF.